A single sample is the source of the 28 T cell receptor beta chains below, sequenced in a study of graft-versus-host responses after intestinal transplantation. TCRdb's copy holds only in-frame clones and misses some; the assay was immunoSEQ multiplex PCR. Of 45,000 to 60,000 clones in the sample, approximately 95% were seen once. These receptors lack a known antigen. The material sequenced was unstimulated CD8+ T cells sorted from spleen or lymph node cells, taken before transplant. These receptors all come from a human donor who was the organ donor for an intestinal transplant.

This clone has only one observation. This chain connects TRBV10-3 to TRBJ1-4; possible D gene TRBD1, 6 bases. Deletions cut 2 bases from V and 6 bases from J, with 16 bases between. The germline gives CDR1 ENHRY, CDR2 SYGVKD. This CDR3 comprises 16 residues. CDR3 region: CAISEATGQRHEKLFF. For the CDR3, the DNA is TGTGCCATCAGTGAGGCCACTGGACAGCGACATGAAAAACTGTTTTTT.

The J gene is TRBJ1-6, the V gene TRBV6-1; 7 nucleotides align to TRBD1. J lost 7 bases, V lost 2 bases, and 8 bases had no gene match. This CDR3 is 16 amino acids long. The germline V gene encodes CDR1 MNHNS and CDR2 SASEGT. In DNA, the CDR3 is TGTGCCAGCAGTGAAAGGGGGCCGGGTGTAAATTCACCCCTCCACTTT. Its translation is CASSERGPGVNSPLHF.

This rearrangement joins TRBV30 to TRBJ1-1; the D gene is possibly TRBD1 (5 bases). Deletions cut 0 bases from V and 4 bases from J, with 12 bases between. The CDR3 contains 14 residues. Germline-derived CDR1 and CDR2 are GTSNPN and SVGIG (reference sequence). Here the CDR3 DNA reads TGTGCCTGGAGTGTCGGGGGATTCGGCACTGAAGCTTTCTTT. It codes for CAWSVGGFGTEAFF.

The chain combines TRBV4-3 with TRBJ2-2; 8 bases map to TRBD2. V dropped 1 base and J dropped 1; count of bases not matched to a gene: 2. CDR1 and CDR2 (germline): LGHNA, YSLEER. The CDR3 has 16 amino acids. DNA of the CDR3: TGCGCCAGCAGCCAAGGTAGCGGGATGAACACCGGGGAGCTGTTTTTT. It codes for CASSQGSGMNTGELFF.

The chain couples TRBV27 to TRBJ1-2; possibly TRBD1 for D (6 bases). Germline values: CDR1 MNHEY, CDR2 SMNVEV (reference sequence). Trimming took off 2 bases at V and 8 bases at J, with 12 bases between the two ends. CDR3 length: 13 amino acids. CDR3 coding DNA: TGTGCCAGCAGTTTAAGGGGGGCGCAGGGCTACACCTTC. Translating it yields CASSLRGAQGYTF.

V and J are TRBV30 and TRBJ2-7; D perhaps matches TRBD2 (5 bases). With 0 bases removed from V and 0 bases from J, the gap between germline ends came to 6 bases. CDR1 is GTSNPN and CDR2 is SVGIG in the germline V gene (reference sequence). CDR3 length: 13 residues. The CDR3 coding sequence is TGTGCCTGGAGTGTAGGGAGCTCCTACGAGCAGTACTTC. This codes for CAWSVGSSYEQYF.

The chain links TRBV19 to TRBJ2-3; 7 nucleotides line up with TRBD2. Trimming took 5 bases from V and 4 from J; bases not matched to a gene: 9. CDR3 length: 15 amino acids. Looked up from germline, CDR1 is LNHDA and CDR2 is SQIVND (reference sequence). This CDR3 reads CASSFLQAGADTQYF. Here the CDR3 DNA reads TGTGCCAGTAGTTTTCTTCAGGCGGGAGCAGATACGCAGTATTTT.

V gene TRBV30 combines with J gene TRBJ2-3, with 8 positions matching TRBD2. The CDR3 spans 14 residues. The germline V gene has CDR1 GTSNPN and CDR2 SVGIG (reference sequence). V trimming: 3 bases; J trimming: 5 bases; junction bases outside the gene matches: 7. The CDR3 coding sequence is TGTGCCTGGAGCTACGGGGGGGCTGGAGATACGCAGTATTTT. Protein sequence: CAWSYGGAGDTQYF.

The rearrangement joins TRBV5-4 to TRBJ2-2; TRBD1 matches 9 bases. CDR3 length: 17 residues. The germline CDR1 and CDR2 sequences are SGHNT and YYREEE (reference sequence). The V gene end was trimmed by 3 bases and the J gene end by 0 bases; junction bases not matched to a gene: 6. CDR3: CASSSGTGRTNTGELFF. Written as DNA, the CDR3 is TGTGCCAGCAGCTCCGGGACAGGGCGGACGAACACCGGGGAGCTGTTTTTT.

This chain connects TRBV6-1 to TRBJ1-2, with a tentative D call TRBD1 (6 bases). CDR3 size: 16 residues. The V and J ends lost 1 base and 3 bases respectively, with 15 bases between them. CDR1 MNHNS and CDR2 SASEGT come from the germline V gene. The CDR3 loop reads CASSEVGAGGYYGYTF. The CDR3 coding sequence is TGTGCCAGCAGTGAAGTGGGGGCAGGCGGGTACTATGGCTACACCTTC.

The chain uses TRBV6-5 and TRBJ2-5; 8 nucleotides agree with TRBD2. The J segment lost 1 base and the V segment lost 0 bases, leaving 4 bases of the junction unmatched. Germline CDR1 reads MNHEY; CDR2 reads SVGAGI. The CDR3 has 16 residues. The CDR3 DNA is TGTGCCAGCAGTTACTCGTCCGGGGGGGCCCAAGAGACCCAGTACTTC. It is translated as CASSYSSGGAQETQYF.

In this sample, this clone turned up once. The chain is built from TRBV14 and TRBJ2-5; D not resolved. In germline, CDR1 is SGHDN, CDR2 FVKESK. The germline V and J ends were trimmed by 4 bases and 7 bases, with 13 bases remaining between them. This CDR3 is 13 amino acids long. This CDR3 reads CASSPQVGPTQYF. DNA for the CDR3: TGTGCCAGCAGCCCCCAGGTGGGCCCGACCCAGTACTTC.

The rearrangement uses TRBV7-9 and TRBJ2-5; D may be TRBD2 (6 bases). The J call may be wrong; the DNA end is better matched by TRBJ2-7. There are 15 residues in the CDR3. Germline CDR1 is SEHNR and CDR2 is FQNEAQ (reference sequence). The CDR3 is CASSSGGYRTYEQYF. The CDR3 nucleotides read TGTGCCAGCAGCTCAGGAGGGTACAGGACCTACGAGCAGTACTTC.

As to this clone: This CDR3 is also generated by other DNA sequences in the sample. The chain joins TRBV9 to TRBJ2-7, with D perhaps TRBD2 (5 bases). The CDR3 covers 14 residues. The V end was cut by 4 bases, the J end by 0 bases, with 11 bases between. Germline V gene data show CDR1 as SGDLS and CDR2 as YYNGEE. Here the CDR3 reads CASSPAGGSYEQYF. The CDR3 DNA follows: TGTGCCAGCAGCCCCGCGGGCGGCTCCTACGAGCAGTACTTC.

The chain employs TRBV27 and TRBJ2-1, with D tentatively TRBD2 (5 bases). CDR3 length: 13 amino acids. Germline V gene data show CDR1 as MNHEY and CDR2 as SMNVEV (reference sequence). Trimming took 8 bases from V and 4 from J, leaving 12 bases between them. The CDR3 DNA follows: TGTGCCAGCGGAAGGACTGGATACAATGAGCAGTTCTTC. This sequence encodes CASGRTGYNEQFF.

The chain recombines TRBV28 with TRBJ1-1; tentative D call: TRBD1 (6 bases). CDR3 length: 11 amino acids. Trimming took 4 bases from V and 7 from J, leaving 7 bases between them. The germline V gene has CDR1 MDHEN and CDR2 SYDVKM. The CDR3 loop reads CASSSGVEAFF. The CDR3, as DNA: TGTGCCAGCAGTTCAGGGGTTGAAGCTTTCTTT.

The sample holds a few counts of this clone. The V and J genes are TRBV6-1 and TRBJ1-2, with 7 bases identical to TRBD1. Unmatched junction bases numbered 8, after V lost 3 bases and J lost 4 bases. Germline lookup yields CDR1 MNHNS and CDR2 SASEGT. CDR3 length: 15 residues. CDR3 DNA sequence: TGTGCCAGCAGTGATACAGGGGAACAACCCTATGGCTACACCTTC. It codes for CASSDTGEQPYGYTF.

CDR3: CASSPLQGAGETQYF. The CDR3 DNA sequence: TGTGCCAGCAGTCCGCTACAGGGAGCGGGGGAGACCCAGTACTTC. The rearrangement uses TRBV28 and TRBJ2-5; D may be TRBD2 (7 bases). The CDR3 contains 15 residues. V gave up 5 bases and J gave up 5 bases, with 18 bases separating them. In germline, CDR1 is MDHEN, CDR2 SYDVKM.

This chain connects TRBV4-1 to TRBJ2-1, with 10 nucleotides matching TRBD1. Germline V gene data show CDR1 as MGHRA and CDR2 as YSYEKL. CDR3 length: 16 residues. The junction had 10 bases not matched to a gene; V was cut back by 1 base and J by 10 bases. The chain's CDR3 is CASSQVPGQGEGEQFF. The CDR3 region has the DNA TGCGCCAGCAGCCAAGTCCCCGGACAGGGGGAAGGGGAGCAGTTCTTC.

This sequence joins TRBV27 and TRBJ2-7; possibly TRBD1 or TRBD2 for D (5 bases each). Trimming stripped 3 bases from V and 0 bases from J, with 15 bases between. Germline V gives CDR1 MNHEY, CDR2 SMNVEV (reference sequence). The CDR3 consists of 16 residues. This chain's CDR3 is CASSFQRRDLSYEQYF. CDR3 sequence (DNA): TGTGCCAGCAGTTTCCAACGCCGGGACCTCTCCTACGAGCAGTACTTC.

The rearrangement links TRBV5-6 to TRBJ1-1; no reliable D call. The germline V gene has CDR1 SGHDT and CDR2 YYEEEE. Trimming left V 0 bases short and J 0 bases short, with 9 bases between. The CDR3 is 15 amino acids. The CDR3 spells CASSLDSLMNTEAFF. DNA of the CDR3: TGTGCCAGCAGCTTGGATTCACTTATGAACACTGAAGCTTTCTTT.

CDR3 sequence: CASSTPGGEQFF. CDR3 DNA sequence: TGTGCCAGCAGCACCCCAGGGGGGGAGCAGTTCTTC. The V gene is TRBV13, the J gene TRBJ2-1, with D tentatively TRBD1 (7 bases). Germline CDR1 reads PRHDT; CDR2 reads FYEKMQ (reference sequence). The V gene lost 5 bases and the J gene lost 10 bases, with 12 bases spanning the gap. The CDR3 is 12 residues long. Filled out from reference TRBV13 and TRBJ2-1, the complete variable domain reads AAGVIQSPRHLIKEKRETATLKCYPIPRHDTVYWYQQGPGQDPQFLISFYEKMQSDKGSIPDRFSAQQFSDYHSELNMSSLELGDSALYFCASSTPGGEQFFGPGTRLTVL.

CDR3 sequence reads: CASSAGLAAGELFF. The CDR3 nucleotides read TGTGCCAGCAGCGCGGGACTAGCCGCCGGGGAGCTGTTTTTT. The rearrangement uses TRBV9 and TRBJ2-2; TRBD2 agrees at 9 bases. With V trimmed by 3 bases and J by 6 bases, 3 bases remained unmatched. The CDR3 is 14 residues long. Germline values: CDR1 SGDLS, CDR2 YYNGEE. The complete variable domain, with remaining parts taken from reference TRBV9 and TRBJ2-2, reads DSGVTQTPKHLITATGQRVTLRCSPRSGDLSVYWYQQSLDQGLQFLIQYYNGEERAKGNILERFSAQQFPDLHSELNLSSLELGDSALYFCASSAGLAAGELFFGEGSRLTVL.

The V gene is TRBV6-5, the J gene TRBJ1-2; D perhaps matches TRBD1 (5 bases). The CDR3 has 12 amino acids. Germline CDR1 MNHEY, CDR2 SVGAGI. Between the trimmed V and J ends, which lost 6 bases and 6 bases, there was a span of 11 bases. In DNA, the CDR3 is TGTGCCAGCAGGCTGGGGGGAGATGGCTACACCTTC. Amino acid sequence: CASRLGGDGYTF.

V usage is TRBV27 and J usage is TRBJ2-6; D gene uncertain. Per germline, CDR1 MNHEY and CDR2 SMNVEV (reference sequence). This CDR3 comprises 11 residues. V lost 8 bases and J lost 1, with 0 bases in between. In DNA form, the CDR3 reads TGTGCCAGCTCTGGGGCCAACGTCCTGACTTTC. It specifies CASSGANVLTF.

The chain has TRBV5-1 and TRBJ2-7; D remains unclear. CDR1 SGHRS and CDR2 YFSETQ come from the germline V gene. The CDR3 sequence is 14 residues long. V lost 0 bases to trimming and J lost 2 bases, with 9 bases between them. The CDR3 DNA reads TGCGCCAGCAGCTTGGGTGGGCCCCCCTACGAGCAGTACTTC. It specifies CASSLGGPPYEQYF.

The V call is TRBV7-3, the J call TRBJ1-6, with TRBD1 matching over 11 bases. The CDR3 extends over 17 amino acids. With 7 bases clipped from V and 15 bases from J, the junction kept 20 bases outside the gene matches. Germline V gene sequence: CDR1 SGHTA, CDR2 FQGTGA. The CDR3 spells CASTQPEIRDRGVLLHF. DNA of the CDR3: TGTGCCAGCACCCAACCGGAGATCCGGGACAGGGGGGTGCTCCTCCACTTT.

CDR3 DNA: TGTGCCAGTAGTATAAGACTCCCCTGGGGGCGGAACACTGAAGCTTTCTTT. Its protein product is CASSIRLPWGRNTEAFF. The chain combines TRBV19 with TRBJ1-1; possibly TRBD1 for D (6 bases). The CDR3 has 17 amino acids. Trimming removed 2 bases at V and 1 base at J, with 17 bases between. Germline V lookup: CDR1 LNHDA, CDR2 SQIVND (reference sequence).